Presented here are 31 T cell receptor beta chains from one specimen sequenced in a study of breast tumors, draining lymph nodes, adjacent tissues. A single record per CDR3 protein comes from TCRdb applying MiXCR to the multiplex PCR reads. The sample shows under 80,000 distinct CDR3 sequences, approximately 45% of them seen only once. The sample taken for sequencing was breast tumor tissue. The source is a female donor with breast cancer. Some clones in this sample may be carry-over from other donors' samples.

This clonotype was seen many times. At one of its ends the junction is not consistent with the germline gene, which may arise from a read error. The genes are TRBV6-5 and TRBJ1-6, with no clear D. CDR1 MNHEY and CDR2 SVGAGI come from the germline V gene. This CDR3 spans 17 amino acids. The CDR3 DNA sequence: TGTGCCAGCAGTCACTCTAGGCCAGGAAAGGGTAATTCACCCCTCCACTTT. It codes for CASSHSRPGKGNSPLHF.

This clonotype was observed a handful of times. J is TRBJ2-5 and V is TRBV6-6; a possible D gene is TRBD2 (7 bases). The germline V gene encodes CDR1 MNHNY and CDR2 SVGAGI (reference sequence). The CDR3 spans 12 residues. CDR3 region: CRGGLDQETQYF. The CDR3 nucleotides are TGTAGGGGGGGGCTTGACCAAGAGACCCAGTACTTC.

The gene calls are TRBV29-1 and TRBJ2-5, with a tentative D call TRBD1 (7 bases). The germline V and J ends were trimmed by 4 bases and 0 bases, with 18 bases remaining between them. Germline CDR1 reads SQVTM; CDR2 reads ANQGSEA. The CDR3 loop spans 16 amino acids. The CDR3 reads CSVGSQGGRDQETQYF. CDR3 nucleotide sequence: TGCAGCGTTGGGTCCCAGGGGGGCCGTGACCAAGAGACCCAGTACTTC.

The genes are TRBV11-2 and TRBJ2-3, with 8 bases aligning to TRBD2. Germline V CDR1 and CDR2: SGHAT, FQNNGV. The length of the CDR3 is 15 residues. Trimming at V came to 1 base and at J to 2 bases, leaving 2 bases not matched to a gene. The CDR3 here is CASSLVAGHTDTQYF. DNA for the CDR3: TGTGCCAGCAGCTTAGTAGCGGGACACACAGATACGCAGTATTTT.

In this sample, this clonotype turned up a few times. The rearrangement links TRBV9 to TRBJ2-5, with 8 bases aligning to TRBD2. Per the germline V gene, CDR1 is SGDLS and CDR2 is YYNGEE. The CDR3 runs 14 residues. Trimming removed 3 bases from V and 5 bases from J; junction bases left unmatched: 6. CDR3 in amino acids: CASSESTGGETQYF. Written as DNA, the CDR3 is TGTGCCAGCAGCGAGTCCACGGGGGGGGAGACCCAGTACTTC.

This clonotype appeared many times. Being one base from a much bigger clone, this may be a read error. The V call is TRBV13, the J call TRBJ2-7, with D unresolved. The CDR3 covers 13 residues. Germline assignment: CDR1 PRHDT and CDR2 FYEKMQ (reference sequence). The V and J ends lost 2 bases and 2 bases respectively, with 7 bases between them. Here the CDR3 DNA reads TGTGCCAGCAGCTTACTAGGGACCTACGAGCAGTACTTC. Protein product: CASSLLGTYEQYF.

This clonotype was counted only a few times. A read error is possible here, since a much larger clone lies one base away. This sequence joins TRBV6-5 and TRBJ1-2; D is possibly TRBD1 (6 bases). Between the trimmed V and J ends, which lost 6 bases and 5 bases, there was a span of 10 bases. The CDR3 is made up of 12 amino acids. Germline loops: CDR1 MNHEY, CDR2 SVGAGI. The CDR3 loop reads CASRRQAYGYTF. In DNA form, the CDR3 reads TGTGCCAGCAGACGACAGGCTTATGGCTACACCTTC.

In regard to this clonotype: An end of the junction does not agree with germline; a read error may underlie this. The chain is built from TRBV20-1 and TRBJ2-1; 10 bases are a match to TRBD2. Germline lookup yields CDR1 DFQATT and CDR2 SNEGSKA (reference sequence). This CDR3 is 14 amino acids long. The CDR3 here is CGASPSGGDTEQFF. As DNA, the CDR3 is TGCGGTGCTAGTCCCAGCGGGGGGGACACTGAGCAGTTCTTC.

Points on this clonotype: Being one base from a much bigger clone, this may be a read error. The rearrangement joins TRBV4-2 to TRBJ1-4, with D maybe TRBD1 (5 bases). The CDR3 consists of 17 residues. The germline gives CDR1 LGHNA, CDR2 YNFKEQ. The CDR3 sequence is CASSQGVLGARGERLFF. Written as DNA, the CDR3 is TGTGCCAGCAGCCAAGGCGTTCTCGGGGCCCGGGGCGAAAGACTGTTTTTT.

The chain carries TRBV7-2 and TRBJ2-2; TRBD2 might be the D (5 bases). There are 12 residues in the CDR3. V lost 2 bases and J lost 13, with 11 bases in between. Germline V gene data show CDR1 as SGHTA and CDR2 as FQGNSA. The CDR3 nucleotides read TGTGCCAGCAGCTTACGTAGCCGGGGGCTGTTTTTT. It specifies CASSLRSRGLFF.

This clonotype is labeled medium-sized (0.01 to 0.1%). The chain carries TRBV4-1 and TRBJ1-2; 8 bases map to TRBD1. This CDR3 contains 17 residues. J lost 2 bases, V lost 0 bases, and 8 bases had no gene match. Germline V gene sequence: CDR1 MGHRA, CDR2 YSYEKL. This CDR3 is CASSQEEGTGGNYGYTF. The CDR3 DNA reads TGCGCCAGCAGCCAAGAGGAGGGTACAGGGGGGAACTATGGCTACACCTTC.

This clonotype was counted at least ten times. This rearrangement joins TRBV19 to TRBJ1-3, with 8 bases fitting TRBD1. The V and J ends lost 7 bases and 2 bases, in that order; junction bases with no gene match: 10. The V gene's germline CDR1 is LNHDA and CDR2 SQIVND (reference sequence). CDR3 length equals 16 residues. The CDR3 DNA follows: TGTGCCAGTACTATTACAGGGGGGATCGCTGGAAACACCATATATTTT. Translating it yields CASTITGGIAGNTIYF.

This clonotype appeared many times. This chain links TRBV27 with TRBJ1-5; no firm D call. The CDR3 runs 14 residues. The V end lost 5 bases, the J end lost 0 bases, and 8 bases lay between the germline ends. The germline V gene has CDR1 MNHEY and CDR2 SMNVEV (reference sequence). The CDR3 sequence is CASSPGYSNQPQHF. CDR3 in DNA: TGTGCCAGCAGTCCGGGGTATAGCAATCAGCCCCAGCATTTT.

This clonotype was seen ten or more times. This may stem from a read error, because a much larger clone lies one nucleotide away. The chain links TRBV7-7 to TRBJ2-5; 11 bases are a match to TRBD2. Germline V gene data show CDR1 as SSHAT and CDR2 as FNYEAQ (reference sequence). The CDR3 loop spans 15 amino acids. The CDR3 region has the DNA TGTGCTAGCAGCGGTAGCGGGGGGGCCGGCGAGACCCAGCACTTC. It codes for CASSGSGGAGETQHF.

This clonotype occurred many times. The V call is TRBV20-1, the J call TRBJ1-3; the D gene is possibly TRBD1 (5 bases). From germline, CDR1 is DFQATT and CDR2 SNEGSKA (reference sequence). The CDR3 loop spans 17 amino acids. Trimming cost V 4 bases and J 3 bases, with 22 bases left between them. CDR3 DNA: TGCAGTGCTACCCCAACCGGGGGTAGTTTTCTTGGAAACACCATATATTTT. It encodes CSATPTGGSFLGNTIYF.

This clonotype showed up just a few times. The chain uses TRBV14 and TRBJ2-3, with TRBD2 matching over 14 bases. CDR3 size: 17 residues. CDR1 and CDR2 from the germline V gene are SGHDN and FVKESK. The J segment lost 2 bases and the V segment lost 4 bases, leaving 5 bases of the junction unmatched. The DNA for the CDR3 is TGTGCCAGCAGCCGACGGACTAGCGGGGGGAACACAGATACGCAGTATTTT. Its translation: CASSRRTSGGNTDTQYF.

By frequency in the sample, this clonotype is large (0.1 to 1%). A junction boundary mismatches the germline segment, possibly from a read error. V and J are TRBV7-7 and TRBJ1-6; D call uncertain. CDR1 and CDR2 (germline): SSHAT, FNYEAQ (reference sequence). The CDR3 totals 13 residues. The CDR3 coding sequence is TGTGCTAGCAGCCCGAGTCAGAATTCACCCCTCCACTTT. It is translated as CASSPSQNSPLHF.

The sample holds many counts of this clonotype. V and J are TRBV7-2 and TRBJ1-2; 7 nucleotides line up with TRBD1. Germline V gives CDR1 SGHTA, CDR2 FQGNSA. This CDR3 is built from 14 residues. V lost 1 base, J lost 5 bases, and 4 bases stayed unmatched. The CDR3 protein is CASSLGGTDYGYTF. The CDR3 bases are TGTGCCAGCAGCTTAGGAGGGACAGATTATGGCTACACCTTC.

The chain has TRBV29-1 and TRBJ1-2; TRBD1 matches 9 bases. In germline, CDR1 is SQVTM, CDR2 ANQGSEA. The CDR3 contains 15 residues. Trimming took 3 bases from V and 5 from J; bases not matched to a gene: 10. CDR3: CSVEFSGQGLYGYTF. CDR3 sequence (DNA): TGCAGCGTTGAGTTCTCGGGACAGGGACTGTATGGCTACACCTTC. The entire variable domain, with the rest obtained from reference TRBV29-1 and TRBJ1-2, is as follows: SAVISQKPSRDICQRGTSLTIQCQVDSQVTMMFWYRQQPGQSLTLIATANQGSEATYESGFVIDKFPISRPNLTFSTLTVSNMSPEDSSIYLCSVEFSGQGLYGYTFGSGTRLTVV.

This clonotype was detected ten times or more. The chain carries TRBV6-1 and TRBJ2-7, with 13 bases identical to TRBD2. CDR3 length: 14 residues. Germline V gene sequence: CDR1 MNHNS, CDR2 SASEGT. The V and J ends lost 4 bases and 8 bases, in that order; junction bases with no gene match: 5. CDR3 sequence reads: CASSGTSGSWKQYF. CDR3 in DNA: TGTGCCAGCAGTGGGACTAGCGGGAGTTGGAAGCAGTACTTC.

This clonotype has a count of ten or more. The V gene is TRBV6-5, the J gene TRBJ2-1; 7 nucleotides align to TRBD2. CDR1 and CDR2 (germline): MNHEY, SVGAGI. The CDR3 sequence is 17 residues long. The V segment lost 2 bases and the J segment 2 bases; nucleotides outside the gene matches: 9. CDR3 bases: TGTGCCAGCAGTTACCGCGGCGCGGCGGGAGCCTACAATGAGCAGTTCTTC. This sequence encodes CASSYRGAAGAYNEQFF.

With regard to this clonotype: A read error may explain this, as a much larger clone is one base away. The missing conserved phenylalanine or tryptophan at the end of this CDR3 makes a read error likely. V and J are TRBV5-5 and TRBJ1-2; TRBD1 agrees at 8 bases. J gave up 1 base and V 5 bases, and 7 bases lay outside the gene matches. This CDR3 spans 15 amino acids. Per germline, CDR1 SGHKS and CDR2 YYEKEE (reference sequence). DNA for the CDR3: TGTGCCAGCAGTCTGACAGGGGCCCTTAACTATGGCTACACCTCC. Amino acids: CASSLTGALNYGYTS.

J is TRBJ1-5 and V is TRBV20-1, with D perhaps matching TRBD1 (6 bases). The ends were cut back, 8 bases at V and 4 bases at J, with 27 bases in the middle. The germline CDR1 and CDR2 sequences are DFQATT and SNEGSKA (reference sequence). This CDR3 contains 17 residues. The CDR3 protein is CSTLGRSSGDTNQPQHF. The CDR3, as DNA: TGCAGTACCCTAGGCCGGTCCAGCGGGGACACAAATCAGCCCCAGCATTTT.

This clonotype was detected many times. V usage is TRBV6-2 or TRBV6-3 and J usage is TRBJ1-2, with D possibly TRBD1 on 5 matching bases. Germline V gene lookup returns CDR1 MNHEY and CDR2 SVGEGT. CDR3 length: 14 amino acids. V lost 2 bases, J lost 2 bases, and 9 bases lay in between. The CDR3 bases are TGTGCCAGCAGTTACAGGCGGGGGAACTATGGCTACACCTTC. Protein sequence: CASSYRRGNYGYTF.

This clonotype is medium-sized within its sample. J is TRBJ2-5 and V is TRBV11-2; 8 bases are a match to TRBD2. V gave up 4 bases and J gave up 5 bases; unmatched junction bases: 6. The CDR3 runs to 14 residues. CDR1 SGHAT and CDR2 FQNNGV come from the germline V gene. The CDR3 sequence is CASSWLAGRETQYF. In nucleotides, the CDR3 is TGTGCCAGCAGCTGGTTAGCGGGGCGGGAGACCCAGTACTTC.

This clonotype was counted only a few times. Without the conserved terminal phenylalanine or tryptophan, this CDR3 likely stems from a read error. It is unclear where the CDR3 begins or ends on the DNA, so no DNA is shown, and the CDR3 is as TCRdb lists it. The chain employs TRBV20-1 and TRBJ1-1. Germline lookup yields CDR1 DFQATT and CDR2 SNEGSKA (reference sequence). Both ends counted, the CDR3 spans 9 residues. The CDR3 loop is CSAREAAGP.

The genes are TRBV20-1 and TRBJ1-5; D gene unclear. The V and J ends lost 0 bases and 5 bases respectively, with 11 bases between them. The CDR3 spans 14 residues. Germline V gene lookup returns CDR1 DFQATT and CDR2 SNEGSKA (reference sequence). The CDR3 spells CSARETSNYQPQHF. The CDR3 region has the DNA TGCAGTGCTAGAGAGACCAGCAACTATCAGCCCCAGCATTTT.

This clonotype was observed at least ten times. The chain links TRBV4-1 to TRBJ1-2; D may be TRBD1 (5 bases). This CDR3 contains 15 residues. Trimming removed 0 bases at V and 4 bases at J, with 12 bases between. The germline CDR1 and CDR2 sequences are MGHRA and YSYEKL. The CDR3 is CASSQDRGTGYGYTF. CDR3 nucleotides: TGCGCCAGCAGCCAAGATCGCGGGACTGGCTATGGCTACACCTTC.

This clonotype was detected many times. This chain connects TRBV7-2 to TRBJ2-7, with D possibly being TRBD1 (6 bases). Trimming took off 6 bases at V and 6 bases at J, with 12 bases between the two ends. CDR3 size: 12 residues. Germline V gene data show CDR1 as SGHTA and CDR2 as FQGNSA. CDR3 protein: CASSSYRVEQYF. As DNA, the CDR3 is TGTGCCAGCAGTTCTTACAGGGTCGAGCAGTACTTC. The full variable domain, in which reference TRBV7-2 and TRBJ2-7 provide the parts outside the CDR3, is GAGVSQSPSNKVTEKGKDVELRCDPISGHTALYWYRQSLGQGLEFLIYFQGNSAPDKSGLPSDRFSAERTGGSVSTLTIQRTQQEDSAVYLCASSSYRVEQYFGPGTRLTVT.

This rearrangement joins TRBV20-1 to TRBJ2-5; TRBD2 matches at 9 bases. V trimming: 7 bases; J trimming: 5 bases; junction bases outside the gene matches: 2. The CDR3 contains 11 residues. Germline CDR1 is DFQATT and CDR2 is SNEGSKA (reference sequence). The chain's CDR3 is CSGAGGETQYF. In DNA, the CDR3 is TGCAGTGGGGCGGGAGGGGAGACCCAGTACTTC.

This clonotype was seen ten or more times. The rearrangement uses TRBV2 and TRBJ2-7; 7 bases are shared with TRBD2. V lost 5 bases to trimming and J lost 0 bases; unmatched junction nucleotides: 4. CDR3 length: 14 amino acids. CDR1 SNHLY and CDR2 FYNNEI come from the germline V gene. The CDR3 spells CASSPRGSSYEQYF. For the CDR3, the DNA is TGTGCCAGCAGTCCGCGGGGGTCCTCCTACGAGCAGTACTTC. Full variable domain (remainder filled in from reference TRBV2 and TRBJ2-7): EPEVTQTPSHQVTQMGQEVILRCVPISNHLYFYWYRQILGQKVEFLVSFYNNEISEKSEIFDDQFSVERPDGSNFTLKIRSTKLEDSAMYFCASSPRGSSYEQYFGPGTRLTVT.